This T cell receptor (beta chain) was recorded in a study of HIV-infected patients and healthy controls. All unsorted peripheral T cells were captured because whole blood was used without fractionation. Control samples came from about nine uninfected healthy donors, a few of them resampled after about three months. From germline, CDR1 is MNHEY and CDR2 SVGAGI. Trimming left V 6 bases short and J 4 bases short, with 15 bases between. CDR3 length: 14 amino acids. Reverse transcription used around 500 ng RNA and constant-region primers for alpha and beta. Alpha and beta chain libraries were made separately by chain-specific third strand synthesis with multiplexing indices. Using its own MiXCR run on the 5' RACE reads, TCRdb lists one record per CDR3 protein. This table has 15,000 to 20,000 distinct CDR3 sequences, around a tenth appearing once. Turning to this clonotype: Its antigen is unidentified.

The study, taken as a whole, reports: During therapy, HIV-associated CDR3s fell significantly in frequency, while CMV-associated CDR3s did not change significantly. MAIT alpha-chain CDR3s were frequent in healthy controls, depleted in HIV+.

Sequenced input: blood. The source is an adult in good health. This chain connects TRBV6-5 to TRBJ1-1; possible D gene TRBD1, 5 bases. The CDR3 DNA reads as TGTGCCAGCAGCCCCGGGACCCTCGGCACTGAAGCTTTCTTT. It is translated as CASSPGTLGTEAFF.